This paragraph reports one T cell receptor beta chain. What it binds is not known. The data are from a study of CD8 T cells in Susac syndrome. Overall study: The Susac syndrome patients were therapy-naive, on corticosteroids, or on intravenous immunoglobulin alone at blood draw. Study-level results: Across the total CD8+ repertoires, approximately 17 Susac-specific public clones were found. The CD8+ TEMRA repertoires yielded roughly 5 such clones. Peak Susac CD8+ clonal expansion occurred in TEMRA cells and active patients.

The ends were cut back, 3 bases at V and 2 bases at J, with 11 bases in the middle. The CDR3 totals 15 residues. From germline, CDR1 is LNHDA and CDR2 SQIVND (reference sequence). High-throughput TCR beta sequencing covered peripheral CD8+ and CD4+ T cells. The RNA, about 0.5 to 1 ug, was put through reverse transcription using random hexamers. TCRdb re-analysed the immunoSEQ multiplex PCR reads in MiXCR, keeping a single row per CDR3 protein. The sample has 75,000 to 95,000 distinct CDR3 sequences, under 95% seen once. J is TRBJ1-5 and V is TRBV19, with a tentative D call TRBD1 (5 bases). The material sequenced was CD8+ T cells from PBMCs. The origin of this receptor is a human donor with Susac syndrome. CDR3 region: CASSITGTRNQPQHF. CDR3 DNA: TGTGCCAGTAGTATCACGGGGACGCGCAATCAGCCCCAGCATTTT.